A single sample is the source of the 10 T cell receptor beta chains below, sequenced in a study of blood T cells in healthy people across ages. PCR was performed a second time for roughly 7 to 12 cycles using a sample-barcoded 5' primer and a J-beta primer mix. One entry per CDR3 protein results from TCRdb running MiXCR on the 5' RACE reads. The sample yields just under 550,000 distinct CDR3 sequences, 24% seen once. In addition, the sample was reused for a study of T cells of mothers and their children.

The specimen was blood. The origin of the receptors is a boy aged 5-17 years in good health.

CDR3 protein: CASSPRIPRVTQYF. CDR3 coding DNA: TGTGCCAGCAGTCCCCGTATCCCCAGAGTGACCCAGTACTTC. The chain couples TRBV28 to TRBJ2-5; D uncertain. The CDR3 sequence is 14 residues long. The V gene lost 5 bases and the J gene lost 7 bases, with 17 bases spanning the gap. CDR1 and CDR2 from the germline V gene are MDHEN and SYDVKM.

This clonotype occurred a few times. Compared with germline, one end of the junction differs, possibly owing to a read error. The chain employs TRBV25-1 and TRBJ2-7; D is unresolved. The CDR3 has 15 amino acids. From germline, CDR1 is MGHDK and CDR2 SYGVNS. CDR3 in DNA: TGTGCCAGCAGCGAATGGCCGACCTCCTCCTACGAGCAGTACTTC. Translating it yields CASSEWPTSSYEQYF.

This clonotype was detected only once. The rearrangement uses TRBV7-2 and TRBJ2-3, with D perhaps matching TRBD1 or TRBD2 (5 bases each). This CDR3 comprises 16 residues. V lost 6 bases and J lost 4, with 20 bases in between. Germline V gene lookup returns CDR1 SGHTA and CDR2 FQGNSA. CDR3: CASRFTGTHGADTQYF. CDR3 nucleotide sequence: TGTGCCAGCAGATTCACCGGGACCCATGGGGCAGATACGCAGTATTTT.

This clonotype was seen more than once but under ten times. The chain couples TRBV7-9 to TRBJ1-2, with D unresolved. In germline, CDR1 is SEHNR, CDR2 FQNEAQ (reference sequence). Trimming pared 0 bases from V and 8 bases from J, leaving 7 bases between. The CDR3 has 12 amino acids. In DNA form, the CDR3 reads TGTGCCAGCAGCTTAGCTACAGACGGCTACACCTTC. Encoded protein: CASSLATDGYTF.

The chain joins TRBV9 to TRBJ2-1; unclear D gene. Germline assignment: CDR1 SGDLS and CDR2 YYNGEE. Trimming left V 3 bases short and J 4 bases short, with 8 bases between. The CDR3 extends over 13 amino acids. The DNA for the CDR3 is TGTGCCAGCAGCGAAGAGACATACAATGAGCAGTTCTTC. This gives the protein CASSEETYNEQFF.

This rearrangement joins TRBV2 to TRBJ2-1; 11 bases agree with TRBD2. J lost 8 bases, V lost 4 bases, and 7 bases had no gene match. CDR1 is SNHLY and CDR2 is FYNNEI in the germline V gene. The CDR3 runs 15 residues. This CDR3 is CASSGLAGGGDEQFF. As DNA, the CDR3 is TGTGCCAGCAGTGGCCTAGCGGGGGGCGGCGATGAGCAGTTCTTC.

This clonotype came up many times. The chain has TRBV18 and TRBJ2-5; D not certain. The CDR3 has 13 residues. Germline values: CDR1 KGHSH, CDR2 LQKENI. Trimming shortened V by 1 base and J by 4 bases, and 7 bases separated the two germline ends. CDR3 residues: CASSPQKGETQYF. The CDR3 DNA reads as TGTGCCAGCTCACCACAAAAGGGAGAGACCCAGTACTTC.

The chain has TRBV27 and TRBJ1-5; D not certain. The CDR3 runs 12 residues. Trimming cost V 6 bases and J 7 bases, with 10 bases left between them. Per the germline V gene, CDR1 is MNHEY and CDR2 is SMNVEV (reference sequence). The CDR3 DNA follows: TGTGCCAGCAGCCATCCGTCCCAGCCCCAGCATTTT. It translates to CASSHPSQPQHF.

The table lists this clonotype with a few counts. The gene calls are TRBV20-1 and TRBJ1-1, with D possibly matching TRBD1 (5 bases). The germline gives CDR1 DFQATT, CDR2 SNEGSKA (reference sequence). Trimming took off 1 base at V and 1 base at J, with 10 bases between the two ends. CDR3 length: 14 residues. CDR3 amino acids: CSARGGARNTEAFF. DNA of the CDR3: TGCAGTGCTAGAGGAGGGGCCCGGAACACTGAAGCTTTCTTT.

The chain couples TRBV10-3 to TRBJ2-5; 10 bases are a match to TRBD1. The J call is uncertain, as TRBJ2-7 better fits the DNA end. CDR1 and CDR2 (germline): ENHRY, SYGVKD. The CDR3 runs 16 residues. As DNA, the CDR3 is TGTGCCATCAGTGACCCGGGGACAGGGGACTCCTACGAGCAGTACTTC. Its translation is CAISDPGTGDSYEQYF.